This T cell receptor beta chain was sequenced for a study of T cell repertoires in cytomegalovirus infection. Turning to the study itself: A matching HLA type, together with CMV infection, was signaled by public TCR beta signatures. Study-wide results and limits: HLA-C-restricted CMV clonotypes gave the most frequent clonotype in two of eight donors.

After removal of 5 bases from V and 8 bases from J, the junction contained 12 bases not matched to a gene. CDR3 length equals 15 residues. The germline V gene encodes CDR1 SGHNT and CDR2 YENEEA. This clonotype was found many times. No antigen is known for it. One entry per CDR3 protein results from TCRdb running MiXCR on the reads. The repertoire holds around 230,000 distinct CDR3 sequences, with 6.5% as singletons. The gene calls are TRBV11-3 and TRBJ2-1; 7 bases agree with TRBD2. Sequencing used PBMCs. This TCR came from a human donor in good health (CMV status not recorded). Some clones in this sample may be carry-over from other donors' samples. For the CDR3, the DNA is TGTGCCAGCAGCCGGCGGCCCAGCGCGGGGGATGAGCAGTTCTTC. This encodes CASSRRPSAGDEQFF.